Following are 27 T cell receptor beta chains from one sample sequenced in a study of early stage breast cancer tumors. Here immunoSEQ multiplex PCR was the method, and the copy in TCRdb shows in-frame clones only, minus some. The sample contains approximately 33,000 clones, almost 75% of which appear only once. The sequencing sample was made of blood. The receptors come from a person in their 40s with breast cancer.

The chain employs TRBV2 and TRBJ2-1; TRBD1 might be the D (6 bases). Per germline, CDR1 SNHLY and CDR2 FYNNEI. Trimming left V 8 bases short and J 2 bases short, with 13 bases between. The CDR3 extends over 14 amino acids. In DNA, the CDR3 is TGTGCCAGCTCTGGGGACACCACCTACAATGAGCAGTTCTTC. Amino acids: CASSGDTTYNEQFF.

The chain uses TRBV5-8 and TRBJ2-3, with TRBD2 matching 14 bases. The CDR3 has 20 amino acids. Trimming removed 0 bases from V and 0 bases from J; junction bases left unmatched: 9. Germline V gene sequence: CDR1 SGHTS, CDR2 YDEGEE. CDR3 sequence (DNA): TGTGCCAGCAGCTTGGCCCTGACTAGCGGGAGGGCCGGGAGCACAGATACGCAGTATTTT. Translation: CASSLALTSGRAGSTDTQYF.

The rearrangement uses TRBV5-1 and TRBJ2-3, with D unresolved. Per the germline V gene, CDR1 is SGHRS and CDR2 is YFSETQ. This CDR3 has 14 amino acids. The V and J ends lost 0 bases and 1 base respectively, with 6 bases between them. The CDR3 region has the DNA TGCGCCAGCAGCTTGGAAGGACGCACAGATACGCAGTATTTT. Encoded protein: CASSLEGRTDTQYF.

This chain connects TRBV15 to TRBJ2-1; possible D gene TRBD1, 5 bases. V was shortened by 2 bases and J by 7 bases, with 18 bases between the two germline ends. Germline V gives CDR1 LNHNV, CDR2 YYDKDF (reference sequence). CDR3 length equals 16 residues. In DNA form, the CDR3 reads TGTGCCACCAGCAGAAAACAGGTGACCATTCAAAATGAGCAGTTCTTC. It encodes CATSRKQVTIQNEQFF.

The CDR3 region has the DNA TGTGCCAGCAGCTTAACCTCGCGGGAGCAATACAATGAGCAGTTCTTC. Protein sequence: CASSLTSREQYNEQFF. The rearrangement links TRBV7-3 to TRBJ2-1, with 7 bases lining up with TRBD2. V shed 0 bases and J 4 bases; nucleotides not matched to a gene: 6. Looked up from germline, CDR1 is SGHTA and CDR2 is FQGTGA. The CDR3 contains 16 residues.

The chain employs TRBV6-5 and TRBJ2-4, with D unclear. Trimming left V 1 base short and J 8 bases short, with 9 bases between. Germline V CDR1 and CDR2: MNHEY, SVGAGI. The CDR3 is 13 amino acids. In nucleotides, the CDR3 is TGTGCCAGCAGTTACTTTGCTGTAGACATTCAGTACTTC. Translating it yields CASSYFAVDIQYF.

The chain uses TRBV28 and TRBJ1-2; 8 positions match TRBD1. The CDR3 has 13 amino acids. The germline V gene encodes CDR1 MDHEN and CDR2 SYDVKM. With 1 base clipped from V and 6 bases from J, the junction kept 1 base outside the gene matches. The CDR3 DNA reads TGTGCCAGCAGTTTATCGGACAGGGATGGCTACACCTTC. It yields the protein CASSLSDRDGYTF.

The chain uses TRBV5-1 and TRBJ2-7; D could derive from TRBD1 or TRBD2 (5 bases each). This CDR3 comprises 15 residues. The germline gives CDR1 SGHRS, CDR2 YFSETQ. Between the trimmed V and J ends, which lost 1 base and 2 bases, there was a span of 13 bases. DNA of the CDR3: TGCGCCAGCAGCTTGCAGGGAACGGGAACCTACGAGCAGTACTTC. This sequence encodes CASSLQGTGTYEQYF.

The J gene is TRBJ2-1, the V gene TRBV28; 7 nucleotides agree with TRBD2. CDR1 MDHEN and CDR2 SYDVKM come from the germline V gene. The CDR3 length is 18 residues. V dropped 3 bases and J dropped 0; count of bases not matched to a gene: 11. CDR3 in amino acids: CASSFPPASGSSYNEQFF. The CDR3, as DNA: TGTGCCAGCAGTTTTCCCCCGGCTAGCGGTAGCTCCTACAATGAGCAGTTCTTC.

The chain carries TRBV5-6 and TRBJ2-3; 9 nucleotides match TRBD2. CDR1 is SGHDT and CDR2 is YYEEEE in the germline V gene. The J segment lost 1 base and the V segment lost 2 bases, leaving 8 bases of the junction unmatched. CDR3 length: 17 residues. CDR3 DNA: TGTGCCAGCAGCTTACTTAGGGCGGGAGGGGGCACAGATACGCAGTATTTT. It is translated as CASSLLRAGGGTDTQYF.

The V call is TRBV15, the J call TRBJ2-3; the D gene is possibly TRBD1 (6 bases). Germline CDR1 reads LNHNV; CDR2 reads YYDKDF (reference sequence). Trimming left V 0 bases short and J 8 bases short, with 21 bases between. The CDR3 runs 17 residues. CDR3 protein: CATSREYGTQGLSTQYF. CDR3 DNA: TGTGCCACCAGCAGAGAATACGGGACACAGGGTTTGAGTACGCAGTATTTT.

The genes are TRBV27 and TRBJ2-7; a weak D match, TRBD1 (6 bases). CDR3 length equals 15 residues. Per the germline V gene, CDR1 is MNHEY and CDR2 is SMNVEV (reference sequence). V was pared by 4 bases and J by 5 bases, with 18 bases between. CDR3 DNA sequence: TGTGCCAGCAGTTCAACAGGGAAACTGCGTGACGAGCAGTACTTC. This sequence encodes CASSSTGKLRDEQYF.

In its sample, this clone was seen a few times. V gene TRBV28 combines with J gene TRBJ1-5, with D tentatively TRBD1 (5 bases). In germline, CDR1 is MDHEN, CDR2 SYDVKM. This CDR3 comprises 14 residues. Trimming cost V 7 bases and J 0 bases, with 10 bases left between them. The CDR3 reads CASTGGNSNQPQHF. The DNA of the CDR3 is TGTGCCAGCACCGGGGGGAATAGCAATCAGCCCCAGCATTTT.

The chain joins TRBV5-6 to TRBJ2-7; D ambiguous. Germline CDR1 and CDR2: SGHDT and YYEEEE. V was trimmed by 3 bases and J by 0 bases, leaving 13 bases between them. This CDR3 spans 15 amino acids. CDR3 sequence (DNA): TGTGCCAGCAGCTCGACGTCGGTATTCTCCTACGAGCAGTACTTC. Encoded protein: CASSSTSVFSYEQYF.

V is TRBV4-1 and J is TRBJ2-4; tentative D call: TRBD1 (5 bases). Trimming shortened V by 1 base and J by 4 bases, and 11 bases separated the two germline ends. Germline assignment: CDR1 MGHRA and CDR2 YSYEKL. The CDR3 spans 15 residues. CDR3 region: CASSQGQSLKNIQYF. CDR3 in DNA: TGCGCCAGCAGCCAAGGACAGAGCCTGAAAAACATTCAGTACTTC.

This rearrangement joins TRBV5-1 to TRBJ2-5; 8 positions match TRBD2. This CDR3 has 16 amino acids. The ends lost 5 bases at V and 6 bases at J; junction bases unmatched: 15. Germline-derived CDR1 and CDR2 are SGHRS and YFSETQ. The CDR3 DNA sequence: TGCGCCAGCAGTAGCAGCGAGACCCGGGGGGGGAAGACCCAGTACTTC. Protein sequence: CASSSSETRGGKTQYF.

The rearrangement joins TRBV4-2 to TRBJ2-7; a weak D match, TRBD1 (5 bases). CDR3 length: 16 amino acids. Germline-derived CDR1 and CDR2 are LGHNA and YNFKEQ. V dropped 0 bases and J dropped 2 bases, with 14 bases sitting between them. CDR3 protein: CASSQEWRQGAYEQYF. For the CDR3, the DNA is TGTGCCAGCAGCCAAGAGTGGAGACAAGGGGCCTACGAGCAGTACTTC.

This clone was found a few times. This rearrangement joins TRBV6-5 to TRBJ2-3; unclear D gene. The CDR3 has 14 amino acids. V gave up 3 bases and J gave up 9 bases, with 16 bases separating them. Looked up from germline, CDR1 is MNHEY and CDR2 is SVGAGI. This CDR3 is CASSYSPLARTQYF. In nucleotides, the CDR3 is TGTGCCAGCAGTTATAGCCCTTTAGCACGCACGCAGTATTTT.

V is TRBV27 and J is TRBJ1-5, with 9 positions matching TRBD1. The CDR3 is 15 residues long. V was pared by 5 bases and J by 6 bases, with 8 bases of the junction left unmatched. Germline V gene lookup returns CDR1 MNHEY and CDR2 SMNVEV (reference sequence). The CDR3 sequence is CASSAQQGASQPQHF. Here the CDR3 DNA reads TGTGCCAGCAGTGCGCAACAGGGGGCAAGTCAGCCCCAGCATTTT.

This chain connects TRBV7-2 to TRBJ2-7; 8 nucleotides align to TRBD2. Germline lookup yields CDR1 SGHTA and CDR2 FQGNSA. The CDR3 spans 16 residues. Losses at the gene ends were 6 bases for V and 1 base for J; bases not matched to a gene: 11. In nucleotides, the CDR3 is TGTGCCAGCAGGTCTGGTCCTACTAGCGGATCCTACGAGCAGTACTTC. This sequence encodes CASRSGPTSGSYEQYF.

The CDR3: CASSEQVADTQYF. In nucleotides, the CDR3 is TGTGCCAGCAGTGAACAGGTAGCAGATACGCAGTATTTT. The chain recombines TRBV2 with TRBJ2-3, with D uncertain. From germline, CDR1 is SNHLY and CDR2 FYNNEI. The CDR3 length is 13 residues. Trimming pared 2 bases from V and 4 bases from J, leaving 7 bases between.

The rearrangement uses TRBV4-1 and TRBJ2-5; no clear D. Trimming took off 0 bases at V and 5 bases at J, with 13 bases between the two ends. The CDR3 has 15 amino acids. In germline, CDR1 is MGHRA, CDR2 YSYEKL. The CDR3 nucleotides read TGCGCCAGCAGCCAAGAACGGTGGGTTGGGGAGACCCAGTACTTC. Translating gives CASSQERWVGETQYF.

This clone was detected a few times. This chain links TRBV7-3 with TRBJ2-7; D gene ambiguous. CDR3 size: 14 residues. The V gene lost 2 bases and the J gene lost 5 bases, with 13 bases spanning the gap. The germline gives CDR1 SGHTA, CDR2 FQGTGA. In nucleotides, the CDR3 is TGTGCCAGCAGCTTAGGGCCGGGTACCCACGAGCAGTACTTC. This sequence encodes CASSLGPGTHEQYF.

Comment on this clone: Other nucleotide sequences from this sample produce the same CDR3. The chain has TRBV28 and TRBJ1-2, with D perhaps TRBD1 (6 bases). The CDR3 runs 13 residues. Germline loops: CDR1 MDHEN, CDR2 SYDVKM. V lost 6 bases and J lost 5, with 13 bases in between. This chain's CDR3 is CASSPRQVYGYTF. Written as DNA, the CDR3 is TGTGCCAGCAGCCCTAGACAGGTTTATGGCTACACCTTC.

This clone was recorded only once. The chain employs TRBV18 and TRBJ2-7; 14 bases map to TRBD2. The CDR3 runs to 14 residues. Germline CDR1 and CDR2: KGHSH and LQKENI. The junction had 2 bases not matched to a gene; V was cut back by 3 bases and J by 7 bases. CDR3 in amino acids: CASSPGLAGVEQYF. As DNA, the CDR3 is TGTGCCAGCTCACCGGGACTAGCGGGAGTTGAGCAGTACTTC. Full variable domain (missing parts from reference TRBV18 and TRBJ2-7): NAGVMQNPRHLVRRRGQEARLRCSPMKGHSHVYWYRQLPEEGLKFMVYLQKENIIDESGMPKERFSAEFPKEGPSILRIQQVVRGDSAAYFCASSPGLAGVEQYFGPGTRLTVT.

The DNA for the CDR3 is TGTGCCAGCAGCTTAAAGACTAGCGGGGACCCCTACGAGCAGTACTTC. Translated, it gives CASSLKTSGDPYEQYF. This chain links TRBV7-6 with TRBJ2-7; 11 nucleotides line up with TRBD2. CDR3 length: 16 amino acids. V lost 2 bases to trimming and J lost 2 bases; unmatched junction nucleotides: 5. Germline V gives CDR1 SGHVS, CDR2 FNYEAQ. The whole variable domain, remainder taken from reference TRBV7-6 and TRBJ2-7, is GAGVSQSPRYKVTKRGQDVALRCDPISGHVSLYWYRQALGQGPEFLTYFNYEAQQDKSGLPNDRFSAERPEGSISTLTIQRTEQRDSAMYRCASSLKTSGDPYEQYFGPGTRLTVT.

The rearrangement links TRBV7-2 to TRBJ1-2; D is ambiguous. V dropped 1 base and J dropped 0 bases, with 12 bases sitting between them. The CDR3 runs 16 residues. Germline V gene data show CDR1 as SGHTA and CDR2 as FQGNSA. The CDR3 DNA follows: TGTGCCAGCAGCTTAGTTGAGGGCCCAACTAACTATGGCTACACCTTC. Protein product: CASSLVEGPTNYGYTF.